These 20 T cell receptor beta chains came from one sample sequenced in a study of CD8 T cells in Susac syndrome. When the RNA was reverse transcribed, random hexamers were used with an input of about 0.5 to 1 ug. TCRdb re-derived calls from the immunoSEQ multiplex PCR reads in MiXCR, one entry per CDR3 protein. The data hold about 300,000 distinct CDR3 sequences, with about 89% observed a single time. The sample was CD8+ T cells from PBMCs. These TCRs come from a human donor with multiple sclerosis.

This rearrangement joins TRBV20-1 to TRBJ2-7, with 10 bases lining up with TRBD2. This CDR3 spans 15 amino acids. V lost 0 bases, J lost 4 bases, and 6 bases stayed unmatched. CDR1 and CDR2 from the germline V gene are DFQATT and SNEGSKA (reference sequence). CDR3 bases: TGCAGTGCTAGAGATCCTCTAGCGGGAGAATACGAGCAGTACTTC. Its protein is CSARDPLAGEYEQYF.

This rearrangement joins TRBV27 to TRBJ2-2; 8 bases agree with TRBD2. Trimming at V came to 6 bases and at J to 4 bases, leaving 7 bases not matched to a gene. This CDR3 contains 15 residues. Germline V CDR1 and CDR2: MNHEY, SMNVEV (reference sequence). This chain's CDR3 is CASSPGLAATGELFF. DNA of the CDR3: TGTGCCAGCAGCCCTGGACTAGCTGCCACCGGGGAGCTGTTTTTT.

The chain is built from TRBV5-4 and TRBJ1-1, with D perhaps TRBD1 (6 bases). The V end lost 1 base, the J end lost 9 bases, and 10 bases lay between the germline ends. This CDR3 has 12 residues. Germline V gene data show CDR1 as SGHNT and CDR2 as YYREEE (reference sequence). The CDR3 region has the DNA TGTGCCAGCAGCTTGAGGACAGATCAAGCTTTCTTT. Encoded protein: CASSLRTDQAFF. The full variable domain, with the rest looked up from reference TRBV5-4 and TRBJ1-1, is ETGVTQSPTHLIKTRGQQVTLRCSSQSGHNTVSWYQQALGQGPQFIFQYYREEENGRGNFPPRFSGLQFPNYSSELNVNALELDDSALYLCASSLRTDQAFFGQGTRLTVV.

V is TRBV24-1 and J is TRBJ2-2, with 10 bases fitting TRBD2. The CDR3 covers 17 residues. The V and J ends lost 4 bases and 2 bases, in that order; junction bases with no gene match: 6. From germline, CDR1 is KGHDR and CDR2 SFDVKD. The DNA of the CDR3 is TGTGCCACCAGTGACCCTGGACTAGCGGATAACACCGGGGAGCTGTTTTTT. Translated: CATSDPGLADNTGELFF.

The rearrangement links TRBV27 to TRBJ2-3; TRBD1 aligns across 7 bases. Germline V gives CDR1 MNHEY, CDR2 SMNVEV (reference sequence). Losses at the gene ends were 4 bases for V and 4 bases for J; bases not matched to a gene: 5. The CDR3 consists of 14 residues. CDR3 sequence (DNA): TGTGCCAGCAGTTCCCAGGACAGGCCAGATACGCAGTATTTT. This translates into CASSSQDRPDTQYF.

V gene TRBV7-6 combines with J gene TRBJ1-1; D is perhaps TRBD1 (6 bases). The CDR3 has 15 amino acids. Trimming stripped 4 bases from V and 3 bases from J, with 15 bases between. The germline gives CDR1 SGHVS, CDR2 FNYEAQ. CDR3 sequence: CASSSQEGGDTEAFF. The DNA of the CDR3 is TGTGCCAGCAGCTCCCAGGAAGGGGGAGACACTGAAGCTTTCTTT.

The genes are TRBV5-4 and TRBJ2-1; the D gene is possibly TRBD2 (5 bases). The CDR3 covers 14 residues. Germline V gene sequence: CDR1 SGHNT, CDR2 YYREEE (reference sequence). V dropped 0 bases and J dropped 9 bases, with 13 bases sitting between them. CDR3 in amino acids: CASSLELLGGEQFF. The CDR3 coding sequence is TGTGCCAGCAGCTTGGAACTACTAGGCGGTGAGCAGTTCTTC.

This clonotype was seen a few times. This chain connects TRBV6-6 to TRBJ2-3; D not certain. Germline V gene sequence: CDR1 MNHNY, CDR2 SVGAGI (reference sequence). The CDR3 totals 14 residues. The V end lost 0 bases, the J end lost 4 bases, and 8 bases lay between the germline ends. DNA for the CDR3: TGTGCCAGCAGTTACTCTTCAGTTGCAGATACGCAGTATTTT. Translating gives CASSYSSVADTQYF.

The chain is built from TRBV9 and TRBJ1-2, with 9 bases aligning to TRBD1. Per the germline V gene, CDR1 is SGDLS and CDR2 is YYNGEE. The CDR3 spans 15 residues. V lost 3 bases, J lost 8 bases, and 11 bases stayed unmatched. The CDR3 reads CASSDMGQGRKGYTF. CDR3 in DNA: TGTGCCAGCAGCGACATGGGACAGGGCAGGAAAGGCTACACCTTC.

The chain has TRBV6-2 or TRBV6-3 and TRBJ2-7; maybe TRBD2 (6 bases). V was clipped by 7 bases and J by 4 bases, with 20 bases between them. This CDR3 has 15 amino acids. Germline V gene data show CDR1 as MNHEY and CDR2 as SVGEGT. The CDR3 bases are TGTGCCAGCACCCCCGAACCGGCTAGCGCTTACGAGCAGTACTTC. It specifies CASTPEPASAYEQYF.

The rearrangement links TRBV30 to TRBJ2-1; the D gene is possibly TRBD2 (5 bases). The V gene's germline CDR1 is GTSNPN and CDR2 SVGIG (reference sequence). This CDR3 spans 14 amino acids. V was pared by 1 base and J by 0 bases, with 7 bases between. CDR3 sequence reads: CAWSGGPSYNEQFF. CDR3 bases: TGTGCCTGGAGTGGAGGGCCCTCCTACAATGAGCAGTTCTTC.

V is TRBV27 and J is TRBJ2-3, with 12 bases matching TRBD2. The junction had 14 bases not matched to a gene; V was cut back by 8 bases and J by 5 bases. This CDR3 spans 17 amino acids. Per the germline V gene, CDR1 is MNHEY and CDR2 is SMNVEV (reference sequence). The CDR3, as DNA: TGTGCCAGCTCCTCCCGACTAGCGGGAGTGGTAGGAGATACGCAGTATTTT. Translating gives CASSSRLAGVVGDTQYF.

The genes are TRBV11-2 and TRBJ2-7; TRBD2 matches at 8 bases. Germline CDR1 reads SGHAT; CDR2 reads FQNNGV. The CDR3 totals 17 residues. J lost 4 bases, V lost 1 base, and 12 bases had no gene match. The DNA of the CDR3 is TGTGCCAGCAGCTTAGGCCCCCCGCAGCGGGGGTTTTACGAGCAGTACTTC. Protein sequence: CASSLGPPQRGFYEQYF. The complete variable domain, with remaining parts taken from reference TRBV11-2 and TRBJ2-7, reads EAGVAQSPRYKIIEKRQSVAFWCNPISGHATLYWYQQILGQGPKLLIQFQNNGVVDDSQLPKDRFSAERLKGVDSTLKIQPAKLEDSAVYLCASSLGPPQRGFYEQYFGPGTRLTVT.

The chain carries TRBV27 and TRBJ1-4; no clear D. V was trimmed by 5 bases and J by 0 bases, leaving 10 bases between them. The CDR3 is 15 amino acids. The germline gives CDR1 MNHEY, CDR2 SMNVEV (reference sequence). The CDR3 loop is CASSPYSATNEKLFF. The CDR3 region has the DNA TGTGCCAGCAGTCCATACAGTGCAACTAATGAAAAACTGTTTTTT. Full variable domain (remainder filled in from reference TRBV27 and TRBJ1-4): EAQVTQNPRYLITVTGKKLTVTCSQNMNHEYMSWYRQDPGLGLRQIYYSMNVEVTDKGDVPEGYKVSRKEKRNFPLILESPSPNQTSLYFCASSPYSATNEKLFFGSGTQLSVL.

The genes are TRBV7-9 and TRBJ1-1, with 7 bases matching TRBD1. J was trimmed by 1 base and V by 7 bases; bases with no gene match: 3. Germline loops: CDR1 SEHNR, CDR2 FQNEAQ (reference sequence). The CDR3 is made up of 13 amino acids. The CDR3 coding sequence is TGTGCCAGCACCTGGACAGGGAACACTGAAGCTTTCTTT. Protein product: CASTWTGNTEAFF. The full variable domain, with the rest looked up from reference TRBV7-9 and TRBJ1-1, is DTGVSQNPRHKITKRGQNVTFRCDPISEHNRLYWYRQTLGQGPEFLTYFQNEAQLEKSRLLSDRFSAERPKGSFSTLEIQRTEQGDSAMYLCASTWTGNTEAFFGQGTRLTVV.

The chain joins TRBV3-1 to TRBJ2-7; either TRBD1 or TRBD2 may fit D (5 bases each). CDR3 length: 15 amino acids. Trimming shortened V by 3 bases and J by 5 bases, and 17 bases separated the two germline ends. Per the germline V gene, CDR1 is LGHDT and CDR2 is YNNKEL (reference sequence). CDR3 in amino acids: CASSQGPGKDHEQYF. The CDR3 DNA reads TGTGCCAGCAGCCAGGGACCAGGTAAAGATCACGAGCAGTACTTC.

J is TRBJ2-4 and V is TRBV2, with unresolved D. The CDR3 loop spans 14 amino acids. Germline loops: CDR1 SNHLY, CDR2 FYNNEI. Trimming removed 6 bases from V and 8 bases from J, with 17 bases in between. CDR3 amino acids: CASRIDNFEDIQYF. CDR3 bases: TGTGCCAGCAGAATAGATAATTTTGAGGACATTCAGTACTTC.

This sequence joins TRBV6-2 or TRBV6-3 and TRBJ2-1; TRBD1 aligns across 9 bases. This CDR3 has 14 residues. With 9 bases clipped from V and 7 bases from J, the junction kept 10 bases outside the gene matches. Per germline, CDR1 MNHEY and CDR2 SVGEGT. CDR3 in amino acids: CARIRDRDLNEQFF. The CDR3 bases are TGTGCCAGGATCCGGGACAGGGATTTGAATGAGCAGTTCTTC.

The CDR3 spells CSARGRESVEQYF. The CDR3 DNA reads TGCAGTGCTAGAGGGCGGGAGTCGGTCGAGCAGTACTTC. This rearrangement joins TRBV20-1 to TRBJ2-7; 7 positions agree with TRBD2. The CDR3 sequence is 13 residues long. The germline gives CDR1 DFQATT, CDR2 SNEGSKA (reference sequence). The junction had 6 bases not matched to a gene; V was cut back by 1 base and J by 6 bases.

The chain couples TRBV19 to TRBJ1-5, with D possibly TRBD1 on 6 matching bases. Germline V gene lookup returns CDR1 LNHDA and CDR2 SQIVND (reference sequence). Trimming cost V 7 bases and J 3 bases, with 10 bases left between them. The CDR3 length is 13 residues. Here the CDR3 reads CASKLGANQPQHF. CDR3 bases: TGTGCCAGTAAGCTGGGGGCCAATCAGCCCCAGCATTTT.